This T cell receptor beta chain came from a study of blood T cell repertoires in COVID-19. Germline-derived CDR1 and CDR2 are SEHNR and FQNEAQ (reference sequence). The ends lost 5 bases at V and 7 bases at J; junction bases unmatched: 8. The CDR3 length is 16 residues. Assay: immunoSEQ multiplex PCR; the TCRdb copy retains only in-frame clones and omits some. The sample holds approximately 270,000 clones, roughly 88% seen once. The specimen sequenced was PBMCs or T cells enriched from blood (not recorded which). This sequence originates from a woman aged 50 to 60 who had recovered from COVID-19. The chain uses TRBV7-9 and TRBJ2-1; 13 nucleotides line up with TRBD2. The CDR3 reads CASSTPTSGRWNEQFF. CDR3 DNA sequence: TGTGCCAGCAGCACGCCGACTAGCGGGAGGTGGAATGAGCAGTTCTTC.